These 22 T cell receptor beta chains originate from one sample sequenced in a study of shared clonotypes between healthy human individuals. Some clones are missing from TCRdb's copy, which holds only in-frame ones; the method was immunoSEQ multiplex PCR. This table has 1,500,000 or so clones, approximately 97% appearing once. The sequenced sample consisted of naive CD4+ T cells sorted from blood. Subset noted: CD45RA+ positively selected. These receptors originate from a man aged 30 to 45 in good health.

The chain employs TRBV11-1 and TRBJ2-1; 12 positions match TRBD1. With V trimmed by 5 bases and J by 4 bases, 12 bases remained unmatched. The CDR3 sequence is 18 residues long. CDR1 is SGHAT, CDR2 FQDESV, per germline (reference sequence). The CDR3 nucleotides are TGTGCCAGCAGCACCGGCCCGGGACAGGGGGCCCTGTACAATGAGCAGTTCTTC. This gives the protein CASSTGPGQGALYNEQFF.

The chain couples TRBV6-5 to TRBJ1-5, with D possibly being TRBD1 (5 bases). This CDR3 region has 15 residues. In germline, CDR1 is MNHEY, CDR2 SVGAGI. V was shortened by 0 bases and J by 5 bases, with 11 bases between the two germline ends. The CDR3 region has the DNA TGTGCCAGCAGTTACTCGTGGGACCTAGATCAGCCCCAGCATTTT. Its protein product is CASSYSWDLDQPQHF.

Comments on this clone: A junction end diverges from the germline sequence, so it may reflect a read error. This rearrangement joins TRBV28 to TRBJ1-2, with 7 positions matching TRBD1. The CDR3 has 15 amino acids. Germline V gene lookup returns CDR1 MDHEN and CDR2 SYDVKM. The CDR3, as DNA: TGTGCCTGCAGGGGGACGGGACGAGATAACTATGGCTACACCTTC. Translated, it gives CACRGTGRDNYGYTF.

V is TRBV28 and J is TRBJ1-2; the match to TRBD1 covers 8 bases. The CDR3 extends over 14 amino acids. J lost 7 bases, V lost 6 bases, and 10 bases had no gene match. Looked up from germline, CDR1 is MDHEN and CDR2 is SYDVKM. The CDR3 DNA is TGTGCCAGCAGCCCAGCGGACAGGGAAGGTGGCTACACCTTC. Encoded protein: CASSPADREGGYTF.

The chain carries TRBV9 and TRBJ2-5, with 9 bases matching TRBD1. CDR3 length: 14 amino acids. Unmatched junction bases numbered 5, after V lost 4 bases and J lost 4 bases. CDR1 is SGDLS and CDR2 is YYNGEE in the germline V gene. The CDR3 here is CASSKGQGGETQYF. DNA of the CDR3: TGTGCCAGCAGCAAGGGACAGGGTGGAGAGACCCAGTACTTC.

J is TRBJ1-2 and V is TRBV7-2, with 7 bases matching TRBD1. Germline CDR1 is SGHTA and CDR2 is FQGNSA. Trimming took 5 bases from V and 7 from J; bases not matched to a gene: 10. The CDR3 has 14 residues. The CDR3 loop reads CASSPSQGMGGYTF. The CDR3 bases are TGTGCCAGCAGCCCGTCACAGGGGATGGGTGGCTACACCTTC.

A single count supports this clone. The chain uses TRBV4-3 and TRBJ1-4; D is undetermined. Between the trimmed V and J ends, which lost 1 base and 4 bases, there was a span of 13 bases. This CDR3 comprises 16 residues. Germline V gives CDR1 LGHNA, CDR2 YSLEER. The CDR3 bases are TGCGCCAGCAGCCAAGGAATCACAGAACGTAATGAAAAACTGTTTTTT. The encoded protein is CASSQGITERNEKLFF.

To note about this clone: Its ends do not fully match the called genes, so a read error is possible. CDR3 nucleotides: TGTGCTAGCAGCTCACAAGGGGGCGGGGACCAGTACTTC. Protein sequence: CASSSQGGGDQYF. The rearrangement joins TRBV7-7 to TRBJ2-5; possible D gene TRBD1, 7 bases. This CDR3 contains 13 residues. From germline, CDR1 is SSHAT and CDR2 FNYEAQ (reference sequence).

The CDR3 spells CASSVQGASGTGELFF. For the CDR3, the DNA is TGTGCCAGCAGCGTTCAGGGAGCGTCTGGAACCGGGGAGCTGTTTTTT. The rearrangement links TRBV9 to TRBJ2-2; D might be TRBD1 or TRBD2, each matching 5 bases. Germline CDR1 and CDR2: SGDLS and YYNGEE. The CDR3 is 16 residues long. Trimming took off 2 bases at V and 5 bases at J, with 16 bases between the two ends.

This clone was counted once. The chain combines TRBV27 with TRBJ2-7; D is possibly TRBD1 (6 bases). The V gene's germline CDR1 is MNHEY and CDR2 SMNVEV (reference sequence). The CDR3 has 13 residues. With 2 bases removed from V and 4 bases from J, the gap between germline ends came to 9 bases. The CDR3: CASSLKQGYEQYF. The CDR3 nucleotides are TGTGCCAGCAGTTTAAAACAGGGTTACGAGCAGTACTTC.

The chain combines TRBV27 with TRBJ2-1; 7 nucleotides agree with TRBD2. This CDR3 is 16 amino acids long. The V and J ends lost 3 bases and 1 base, in that order; junction bases with no gene match: 6. In germline, CDR1 is MNHEY, CDR2 SMNVEV (reference sequence). CDR3 loop: CASSFLSGRSYNEQFF. CDR3 nucleotide sequence: TGTGCCAGCAGTTTCCTTTCCGGGAGGTCCTACAATGAGCAGTTCTTC.

The chain is built from TRBV6-4 and TRBJ2-1; the D gene is possibly TRBD2 (6 bases). CDR1 and CDR2 (germline): MRHNA, SNTAGT. The V and J ends lost 0 bases and 8 bases respectively, with 17 bases between them. This CDR3 is built from 16 residues. In DNA form, the CDR3 reads TGTGCCAGCAGTGACTCCTTAGGCGGGAAAAGGGATGAGCAGTTCTTC. Amino acids: CASSDSLGGKRDEQFF.

This clone appeared a single time. This rearrangement joins TRBV27 to TRBJ1-3; D is unresolved. V was trimmed by 5 bases and J by 12 bases, leaving 17 bases between them. The CDR3 spans 13 residues. CDR1 is MNHEY and CDR2 is SMNVEV in the germline V gene (reference sequence). CDR3: CASSPPGGPYIYF. DNA of the CDR3: TGTGCCAGCAGTCCCCCCGGCGGACCTTACATATATTTT.

J is TRBJ2-5 and V is TRBV18, with TRBD1 matching over 8 bases. CDR1 KGHSH and CDR2 LQKENI come from the germline V gene. The V segment lost 3 bases and the J segment 5 bases; nucleotides outside the gene matches: 5. This CDR3 contains 14 residues. CDR3 in DNA: TGTGCCAGCTCACCGACCCGACAGGGGGAGACCCAGTACTTC. Translation: CASSPTRQGETQYF.

This clone appeared once. The chain recombines TRBV12-5 with TRBJ2-1, with TRBD1 identical over 11 bases. J gave up 8 bases and V 5 bases, and 5 bases lay outside the gene matches. The CDR3 is 14 residues long. Germline CDR1 is LGHNT and CDR2 is FRNRAP. In DNA form, the CDR3 reads TGTGCTAGTGGTAGGACAGGGGGCCAGGATGAGCAGTTCTTC. Amino acid sequence: CASGRTGGQDEQFF.

The chain employs TRBV9 and TRBJ2-1; TRBD1 matches 7 bases. This CDR3 region has 16 residues. Germline CDR1 and CDR2: SGDLS and YYNGEE. Losses at the gene ends were 3 bases for V and 3 bases for J; bases not matched to a gene: 9. CDR3 protein: CASSGPPDRYYNEQFF. In DNA, the CDR3 is TGTGCCAGCAGCGGACCCCCGGACAGGTACTACAATGAGCAGTTCTTC.

The rearrangement joins TRBV29-1 to TRBJ2-3, with 10 bases fitting TRBD2. With 6 bases clipped from V and 2 bases from J, the junction kept 5 bases outside the gene matches. The CDR3 extends over 14 amino acids. The germline gives CDR1 SQVTM, CDR2 ANQGSEA. CDR3 residues: CSVQTSGVTDTQYF. CDR3 nucleotides: TGCAGCGTCCAAACTAGCGGGGTCACAGATACGCAGTATTTT.

The chain is built from TRBV14 and TRBJ2-7; D not certain. The CDR3 totals 13 residues. The germline V gene has CDR1 SGHDN and CDR2 FVKESK. The V gene lost 2 bases and the J gene lost 3 bases, with 8 bases spanning the gap. CDR3 region: CASSQLPDYEQYF. The CDR3, as DNA: TGTGCCAGCAGCCAACTACCAGACTACGAGCAGTACTTC.

The CDR3 DNA follows: TGTGCCACCAGGAAAAGTGGCGGGACCGTCGGGGAGCTGTTTTTT. Translated, it gives CATRKSGGTVGELFF. This chain links TRBV11-2 with TRBJ2-2; D perhaps matches TRBD2 (6 bases). The germline V gene has CDR1 SGHAT and CDR2 FQNNGV. V was cut by 10 bases and J by 7 bases, with 22 bases left in between. The CDR3 totals 15 residues.

This chain links TRBV18 with TRBJ1-3; no clear D gene. This CDR3 is built from 13 residues. V lost 3 bases and J lost 8, with 11 bases in between. Germline V gene data show CDR1 as KGHSH and CDR2 as LQKENI. The CDR3 region has the DNA TGTGCCAGCTCACCCCAGATCTCAGACACCATATATTTT. Translating it yields CASSPQISDTIYF.

This sequence joins TRBV5-4 and TRBJ2-3; TRBD2 matches 10 bases. Germline values: CDR1 SGHNT, CDR2 YYREEE (reference sequence). The V segment lost 1 base and the J segment 4 bases; nucleotides outside the gene matches: 12. The CDR3 sequence is 18 residues long. Written as DNA, the CDR3 is TGTGCCAGCAGCTTGCACCCGTCGGCTAGCGGGAGTTCAGATACGCAGTATTTT. Protein product: CASSLHPSASGSSDTQYF.

The chain uses TRBV6-5 and TRBJ1-5; tentatively, D is TRBD1 (5 bases). CDR1 is MNHEY and CDR2 is SVGAGI in the germline V gene. V lost 0 bases, J lost 3 bases, and 9 bases lay in between. The CDR3 totals 15 residues. CDR3 DNA sequence: TGTGCCAGCAGTTACTCGAGGGGAGCCAATCAGCCCCAGCATTTT. Residues: CASSYSRGANQPQHF.